A selection of T cell receptor beta chains follows, all from one sample in a study of human T cells and chemical hapten exposure. TCRdb re-called the RACE reads through MiXCR, storing one row per CDR3 protein. The sample includes around 50,000 distinct CDR3 sequences, about a tenth of them seen just once. Sequenced material: whole blood, taken in connection with sensitization to the hapten diphenylcyclopropenone (DPC). The source is a woman aged 45 to 65 with alopecia areata. Some clones in this sample may be carry-over from other donors' samples. Each CDR3 is given with its conserved first and last residue. D genes are given only for firm matches. Clone size is shown for a subset of rows, as once, few, many or a class of expanded clone.

J gene,clone size,D gene,V gene,CDR3 protein,CDR3 DNA
TRBJ2-7,once,NA,TRBV6-2/TRBV6-3,CASSYSTTQRTYEQYF,TGTGCCAGCAGTTACTCTACTACTCAGAGGACCTACGAGCAGTACTTC
TRBJ2-1,many,NA,TRBV12-3/TRBV12-4,CASSLGPGQFF,TGTGCCAGCAGTTTAGGGCCCGGGCAGTTCTTC
TRBJ2-2,NA,TRBD1,TRBV7-9,CASSPWDRVTGELFF,TGTGCCAGCAGCCCCTGGGACAGGGTCACCGGGGAGCTGTTTTTT
TRBJ2-7,few,NA,TRBV27,CASSFTVPHRSGSSYEQYF,TGTGCCAGCAGTTTTACCGTGCCCCACAGGTCGGGCAGCTCCTACGAGCAGTACTTC
TRBJ2-3,few,TRBD2,TRBV12-3/TRBV12-4,CASRTTGLAAAMDTQYF,TGTGCCAGCAGAACTACGGGACTAGCGGCCGCAATGGATACGCAGTATTTT
TRBJ1-5,NA,NA,TRBV28,CASSRLGIEQPQHF,TGTGCCAGCAGCCGGCTGGGCATTGAGCAGCCCCAGCATTTT
TRBJ2-1,many,TRBD2,TRBV9,CASSVSGTTEQFF,TGTGCCAGCAGCGTATCCGGGACTACTGAGCAGTTCTTC
TRBJ2-4,many,NA,TRBV20-1,CSAVPQGNIQYF,TGCAGTGCTGTACCACAGGGAAACATTCAGTACTTC
TRBJ1-2,many,TRBD1,TRBV2,CASSESFDRDSGYTF,TGTGCCAGCAGTGAAAGTTTTGACAGGGACAGTGGCTACACCTTC
TRBJ2-1,many,NA,TRBV15,CATSRDLSGEQFF,TGTGCCACCAGCAGAGATCTATCAGGGGAGCAGTTCTTC
TRBJ2-2,many,NA,TRBV5-1,CASSSGPRGEPGELFF,TGCGCCAGCAGCTCCGGCCCCAGGGGCGAGCCCGGGGAGCTGTTTTTT
TRBJ2-1,many,TRBD2,TRBV30,CAWSVGLATYNEQFF,TGTGCCTGGAGTGTCGGACTAGCAACCTACAATGAGCAGTTCTTC
TRBJ1-5,NA,NA,TRBV20-1,CSARVFGNQPQHF,TGCAGTGCTAGAGTCTTCGGTAATCAGCCCCAGCATTTT
TRBJ1-5,many,NA,TRBV6-6,CASTRDVGQPQHF,TGTGCCAGCACCCGGGACGTGGGGCAGCCCCAGCATTTT
TRBJ2-2,NA,NA,TRBV29-1,CSVGVAGELFF,TGCAGCGTCGGGGTGGCCGGGGAGCTGTTTTTT
TRBJ1-2,many,TRBD1,TRBV12-3/TRBV12-4,CASRLTGDPNYGYTF,TGTGCCAGCAGATTGACAGGGGATCCTAACTATGGCTACACCTTC
TRBJ2-2,many,TRBD1,TRBV28,CASSPRTGYTGELFF,TGTGCCAGCAGTCCCAGGACAGGATACACCGGGGAGCTGTTTTTT
TRBJ1-2,few,NA,TRBV7-9,CASSLNSLYGYTF,TGTGCCAGCAGCTTAAACAGCCTCTATGGCTACACCTTC
TRBJ1-1,NA,NA,TRBV10-1,CASAPSGVTEAFF,TGCGCCAGCGCGCCGTCAGGGGTCACTGAAGCTTTCTTT
TRBJ2-3,many,TRBD2,TRBV5-8,CASSFSRQYVETSTQYF,TGTGCCAGCAGCTTTTCCCGACAATATGTGGAGACTAGCACGCAGTATTTT
TRBJ1-1,many,NA,TRBV6-6,CASSYSPGFAEAFF,TGTGCCAGCAGTTACTCCCCAGGGTTCGCTGAAGCTTTCTTT
TRBJ2-2,many,NA,TRBV12-5,CASGLGDTGELFF,TGTGCTAGTGGTTTGGGGGACACCGGGGAGCTGTTTTTT
TRBJ1-1,NA,NA,TRBV4-1,CASSLMDSLNTEAFF,TGCGCCAGCAGCCTCATGGACAGCTTGAACACTGAAGCTTTCTTT
TRBJ1-1,many,TRBD1,TRBV20-1,CSANPPTGSRTEAFF,TGCAGTGCTAACCCACCGACAGGGAGTAGGACTGAAGCTTTCTTT
TRBJ2-3,few,NA,TRBV5-5,CASSSGRILGTDTQYF,TGTGCCAGCAGCTCTGGAAGGATCCTCGGGACAGATACGCAGTATTTT
TRBJ1-1,many,NA,TRBV21-1,CASSRQNRGTEAFF,TGTGCCAGCAGCAGACAGAACAGGGGGACTGAAGCTTTCTTT
TRBJ2-7,few,NA,TRBV28,CASIPGGGGTYEQYF,TGTGCCAGCATCCCTGGGGGCGGCGGGACCTACGAGCAGTACTTC
TRBJ2-1,NA,TRBD2,TRBV7-7,CASSPRVAGDVYNEQFF,TGTGCCAGCAGCCCCCGGGTAGCGGGAGACGTGTACAATGAGCAGTTCTTC
TRBJ2-1,many,NA,TRBV28,CASTQGGFYNEQFF,TGTGCCAGCACCCAGGGGGGCTTTTACAATGAGCAGTTCTTC
TRBJ1-4,NA,NA,TRBV28,CASSSDSVNEKLFF,TGTGCCAGCAGCTCCGACAGTGTTAATGAAAAACTGTTTTTT
TRBJ2-2,few,NA,TRBV6-1,CASSVEPGQNTGELFF,TGTGCCAGCAGTGTAGAGCCGGGACAGAACACCGGGGAGCTGTTTTTT
TRBJ1-5,many,NA,TRBV7-2,CASSLAAPGSNQPQHF,TGTGCCAGCAGCCTAGCAGCCCCTGGTAGCAATCAGCCCCAGCATTTT
TRBJ1-2,many,NA,TRBV29-1,CSVENRDGYTF,TGCAGCGTTGAGAACAGGGATGGCTACACCTTC
TRBJ1-2,many,NA,TRBV6-6,CASRAQGRNYGYTF,TGTGCCAGCAGGGCACAGGGAAGAAACTATGGCTACACCTTC
TRBJ2-6,NA,NA,TRBV7-9,CATLTASGANVLTF,TGTGCCACCCTCACAGCCTCTGGGGCCAACGTCCTGACTTTC
TRBJ1-1,many,NA,TRBV7-9,CASSLEGNTEAFF,TGTGCCAGCAGCTTGGAAGGGAACACTGAAGCTTTCTTT
TRBJ2-3,many,NA,TRBV9,CASSAAQTDTQYF,TGTGCCAGCAGCGCCGCCCAAACAGATACGCAGTATTTT
TRBJ2-1,few,NA,TRBV29-1,CSGGMGSEQFF,TGCAGCGGGGGGATGGGAAGCGAGCAGTTCTTC
TRBJ1-4,many,NA,TRBV6-5,CASKEYEKLFF,TGTGCCAGCAAAGAGTATGAAAAACTGTTTTTT
TRBJ1-1,few,NA,TRBV6-6,CASSRQNEAFF,TGTGCCAGCAGCCGACAGAATGAAGCTTTCTTT
TRBJ2-1,few,NA,TRBV10-3,CAISEFDSNEQFF,TGTGCCATCAGTGAGTTTGACAGCAATGAGCAGTTCTTC
TRBJ1-5,many,TRBD1,TRBV7-8,CASRPGGWNQPQHF,TGTGCCAGCAGGCCAGGGGGCTGGAATCAGCCCCAGCATTTT
TRBJ1-3,few,NA,TRBV29-1,CSVEGGTGNTIYF,TGCAGCGTTGAAGGGGGAACTGGAAACACCATATATTTT
TRBJ1-5,NA,NA,TRBV12-3/TRBV12-4,CASRRSSERNQPQHF,TGTGCCAGCAGGAGATCCTCTGAACGCAATCAGCCCCAGCATTTT
TRBJ2-1,many,NA,TRBV4-3,CASSQEGRANEQFF,TGCGCCAGCAGCCAAGAAGGCAGGGCCAATGAGCAGTTCTTC
TRBJ2-5,many,NA,TRBV7-2,CASSLVKGPQETQYF,TGTGCCAGCAGCTTAGTAAAGGGGCCTCAAGAGACCCAGTACTTC